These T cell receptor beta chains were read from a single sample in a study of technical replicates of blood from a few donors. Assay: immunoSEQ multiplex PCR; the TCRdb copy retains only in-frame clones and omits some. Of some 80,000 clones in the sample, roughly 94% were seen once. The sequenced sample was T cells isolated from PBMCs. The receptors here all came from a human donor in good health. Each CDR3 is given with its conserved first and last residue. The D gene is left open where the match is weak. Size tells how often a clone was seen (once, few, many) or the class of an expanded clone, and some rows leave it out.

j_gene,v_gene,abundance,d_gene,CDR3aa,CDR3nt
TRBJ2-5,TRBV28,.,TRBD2,CASSLASGGTQYF,TGTGCCAGCAGTTTGGCGAGCGGGGGGACCCAGTACTTC
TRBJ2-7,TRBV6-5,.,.,CASSAGTGSYEQYF,TGTGCCAGCAGTGCCGGGACTGGATCCTACGAGCAGTACTTC
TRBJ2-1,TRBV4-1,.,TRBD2,CASSLRLAGETDEQFF,TGCGCCAGCAGCCTAAGACTAGCGGGAGAGACAGATGAGCAGTTCTTC
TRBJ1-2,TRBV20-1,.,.,CSAQGTYGYTF,TGCAGTGCCCAGGGGACCTATGGCTACACCTTC
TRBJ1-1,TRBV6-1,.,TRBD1,CASSEQGANTEAFF,TGTGCCAGCAGTGAGCAGGGGGCTAACACTGAAGCTTTCTTT
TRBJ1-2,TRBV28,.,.,CASSSLGQTESYGYTF,TGTGCCAGCAGTTCTCTAGGACAAACGGAATCCTATGGCTACACCTTC
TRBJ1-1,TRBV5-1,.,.,CASSLGGGTMNTEAFF,TGCGCCAGCAGCTTGGGTGGGGGGACCATGAACACTGAAGCTTTCTTT
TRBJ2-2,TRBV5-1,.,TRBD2,CASSLVPGLALNTGELFF,TGCGCCAGCAGCTTGGTACCGGGACTAGCACTGAACACCGGGGAGCTGTTTTTT
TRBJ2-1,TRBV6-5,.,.,CASSYVVHGTYNEQFF,TGTGCCAGCAGTTACGTAGTCCACGGGACCTACAATGAGCAGTTCTTC
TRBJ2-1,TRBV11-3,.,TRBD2,CASSLSGRAENEQFF,TGTGCCAGCAGCCTTAGCGGGAGGGCCGAAAATGAGCAGTTCTTC
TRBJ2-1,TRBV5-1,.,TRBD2,CASSSSLSISGSIRSYNEQFF,TGCGCCAGCAGCTCCTCTCTCTCGATTAGCGGGAGCATTAGGTCCTACAATGAGCAGTTCTTC
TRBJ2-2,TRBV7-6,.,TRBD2,CASSLVLAGTPGELFF,TGTGCCAGCAGCTTAGTACTAGCGGGGACACCCGGGGAGCTGTTTTTT
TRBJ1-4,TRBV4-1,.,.,CASSQEQGRGEKLFF,TGCGCCAGCAGCCAAGAGCAGGGGCGGGGGGAAAAACTGTTTTTT
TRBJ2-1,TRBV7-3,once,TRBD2,CASSLYRTSGRASNEQFF,TGTGCCAGCAGCTTATACAGGACTAGCGGGAGGGCCTCAAATGAGCAGTTCTTC
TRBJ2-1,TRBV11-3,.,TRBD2,CASRSGGSGEQFF,TGTGCCAGCAGGTCTGGCGGGAGCGGGGAGCAGTTCTTC
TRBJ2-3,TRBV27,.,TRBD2,CASSSGRATDTQYF,TGTGCCAGCTCTAGCGGGAGAGCGACAGATACGCAGTATTTT
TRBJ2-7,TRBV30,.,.,CAWSVVGGRQYF,TGTGCCTGGAGTGTGGTAGGGGGACGCCAGTACTTC
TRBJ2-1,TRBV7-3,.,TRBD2,CASSLFSAGGDEQFF,TGTGCCAGCAGCTTGTTTTCAGCGGGAGGCGATGAGCAGTTCTTC
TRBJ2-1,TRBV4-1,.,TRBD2,CASSQEAGVYEQFF,TGCGCCAGCAGCCAAGAAGCGGGAGTCTATGAGCAGTTCTTC
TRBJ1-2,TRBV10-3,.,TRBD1,CAISATDRGPGYTF,TGTGCCATCAGCGCAACTGACAGGGGGCCTGGCTACACCTTC
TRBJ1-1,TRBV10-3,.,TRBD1,CAIRVSDREAFF,TGTGCCATCAGGGTGTCGGACAGGGAAGCTTTCTTT
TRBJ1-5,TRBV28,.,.,CASMRGGNQPQHF,TGTGCCAGCATGCGGGGCGGCAATCAGCCCCAGCATTTT
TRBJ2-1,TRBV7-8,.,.,CASSLTSFDEQFF,TGTGCCAGCTCCCTCACTAGCTTCGATGAGCAGTTCTTC